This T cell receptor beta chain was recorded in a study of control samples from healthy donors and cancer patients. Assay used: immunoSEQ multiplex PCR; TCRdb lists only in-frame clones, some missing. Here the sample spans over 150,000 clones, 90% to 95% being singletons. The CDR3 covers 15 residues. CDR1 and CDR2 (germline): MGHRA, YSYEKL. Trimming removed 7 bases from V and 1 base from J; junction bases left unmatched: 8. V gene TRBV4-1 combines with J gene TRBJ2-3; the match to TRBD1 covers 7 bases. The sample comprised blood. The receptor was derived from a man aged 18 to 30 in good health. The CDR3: CASTRQGSGTDTQYF. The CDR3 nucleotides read TGCGCCAGCACCCGACAGGGCTCTGGCACAGATACGCAGTATTTT.